A single sample gave rise to the 30 T cell receptor beta chains below, sequenced in a study of T cells in localized non-small cell lung cancer. Here immunoSEQ multiplex PCR was the method, and the copy in TCRdb shows in-frame clones only, minus some. This sample has some 39,000 clones, with roughly 85% found just once. The material was peripheral blood mononuclear cells, obtained before any cancer treatment. These receptors all come from a male donor older than 55 with stage II lung adenocarcinoma.

V gene TRBV18 combines with J gene TRBJ2-2, with 7 nucleotides matching TRBD1. In germline, CDR1 is KGHSH, CDR2 LQKENI. The junction had 3 bases not matched to a gene; V was cut back by 2 bases and J by 0 bases. This CDR3 contains 16 residues. For the CDR3, the DNA is TGTGCCAGCTCACCAAGACAGGGATCGAACACCGGGGAGCTGTTTTTT. Protein sequence: CASSPRQGSNTGELFF.

The chain employs TRBV5-1 and TRBJ1-4; a possible D gene is TRBD1 (5 bases). V was shortened by 4 bases and J by 0 bases, with 7 bases between the two germline ends. From germline, CDR1 is SGHRS and CDR2 YFSETQ. The CDR3 contains 14 residues. The CDR3 nucleotides are TGCGCCAGCAGCGGGGCTGCAACTAATGAAAAACTGTTTTTT. As protein: CASSGAATNEKLFF.

The chain links TRBV9 to TRBJ2-3, with 14 bases that match TRBD2. The CDR3 is 18 residues long. Looked up from germline, CDR1 is SGDLS and CDR2 is YYNGEE. J was trimmed by 1 base and V by 4 bases; bases with no gene match: 8. CDR3 protein: CASSPQGTSGGRTDTQYF. CDR3 nucleotides: TGTGCCAGCAGCCCACAGGGGACTAGCGGGGGCCGCACAGATACGCAGTATTTT.

The rearrangement uses TRBV14 and TRBJ1-1; no firm D call. CDR3 length equals 13 residues. Per the germline V gene, CDR1 is SGHDN and CDR2 is FVKESK. Trimming stripped 6 bases from V and 5 bases from J, with 13 bases between. The chain's CDR3 is CASRTNLLTEAFF. CDR3 DNA sequence: TGTGCCAGCAGGACGAACTTGTTAACTGAAGCTTTCTTT.

The genes are TRBV2 and TRBJ2-5; D is unresolved. Between the trimmed V and J ends, which lost 7 bases and 2 bases, there was a span of 5 bases. The CDR3 consists of 11 residues. The germline V gene encodes CDR1 SNHLY and CDR2 FYNNEI. The CDR3 DNA is TGTGCCAGCACACAGCAAGAGACCCAGTACTTC. Protein product: CASTQQETQYF. The whole variable domain, filled in from reference TRBV2 and TRBJ2-5, reads EPEVTQTPSHQVTQMGQEVILRCVPISNHLYFYWYRQILGQKVEFLVSFYNNEISEKSEIFDDQFSVERPDGSNFTLKIRSTKLEDSAMYFCASTQQETQYFGPGTRLLVL.

This clone is a singleton in its sample. V and J are TRBV19 and TRBJ2-7; TRBD2 matches 9 bases. With 5 bases clipped from V and 0 bases from J, the junction kept 2 bases outside the gene matches. Germline values: CDR1 LNHDA, CDR2 SQIVND (reference sequence). The CDR3 runs to 14 residues. This CDR3 reads CASSETSGSYEQYF. DNA for the CDR3: TGTGCCAGTAGTGAGACTAGCGGCTCCTACGAGCAGTACTTC.

This clone was seen just once. This sequence joins TRBV4-3 and TRBJ2-5; a possible D gene is TRBD2 (5 bases). The germline V gene encodes CDR1 LGHNA and CDR2 YSLEER. This CDR3 comprises 15 residues. With 4 bases removed from V and 5 bases from J, the gap between germline ends came to 17 bases. This CDR3 reads CASSLEPGPGETQYF. The CDR3 DNA follows: TGCGCCAGCAGCCTAGAACCGGGCCCGGGGGAGACCCAGTACTTC.

The CDR3 reads CASSELQGGHQPQHF. The CDR3 DNA reads as TGTGCCAGCAGTGAGTTACAGGGCGGCCATCAGCCCCAGCATTTT. This chain links TRBV6-1 with TRBJ1-5, with D possibly TRBD1 on 6 matching bases. Germline CDR1 is MNHNS and CDR2 is SASEGT. The V end was cut by 3 bases, the J end by 5 bases, with 14 bases between. The CDR3 sequence is 15 residues long.

The chain employs TRBV6-1 and TRBJ1-5; unclear D gene. The CDR3 contains 13 residues. V lost 6 bases and J 8 bases, leaving 14 bases between the germline ends. Germline V CDR1 and CDR2: MNHNS, SASEGT. CDR3 residues: CASRENRVEPQHF. As DNA, the CDR3 is TGTGCCAGCAGGGAAAACCGGGTGGAGCCCCAGCATTTT.

The chain employs TRBV5-1 and TRBJ2-1; the match to TRBD2 covers 10 bases. The CDR3 covers 15 residues. With 4 bases clipped from V and 4 bases from J, the junction kept 5 bases outside the gene matches. Germline-derived CDR1 and CDR2 are SGHRS and YFSETQ. The DNA of the CDR3 is TGCGCCAGCAGCCCGTCTAGCGGGAGTTACAATGAGCAGTTCTTC. Protein product: CASSPSSGSYNEQFF.

The rearrangement uses TRBV5-4 and TRBJ1-2, with 10 bases that match TRBD1. The V segment lost 0 bases and the J segment 7 bases; nucleotides outside the gene matches: 6. This CDR3 has 15 amino acids. The V gene's germline CDR1 is SGHNT and CDR2 YYREEE (reference sequence). The CDR3 reads CASSLGQGASIGYTF. CDR3 bases: TGTGCCAGCAGCTTGGGACAGGGGGCTTCGATTGGCTACACCTTC.

V is TRBV10-3 and J is TRBJ1-4, with D unclear. CDR1 is ENHRY and CDR2 is SYGVKD in the germline V gene. V gave up 6 bases and J gave up 0 bases, with 8 bases separating them. This CDR3 is 14 amino acids long. The CDR3 sequence: CAIRDGATNEKLFF. Written as DNA, the CDR3 is TGTGCCATCAGGGACGGTGCAACTAATGAAAAACTGTTTTTT.

The chain uses TRBV2 and TRBJ2-3; D gene unclear. The CDR3 has 14 amino acids. The V end was cut by 5 bases, the J end by 0 bases, with 9 bases between. Germline V gene sequence: CDR1 SNHLY, CDR2 FYNNEI. This chain's CDR3 is CASSFLISTDTQYF. CDR3 in DNA: TGTGCCAGCAGTTTTTTAATTAGCACAGATACGCAGTATTTT. Based on the CDR3 plus reference TRBV2 and TRBJ2-3, the full variable domain is EPEVTQTPSHQVTQMGQEVILRCVPISNHLYFYWYRQILGQKVEFLVSFYNNEISEKSEIFDDQFSVERPDGSNFTLKIRSTKLEDSAMYFCASSFLISTDTQYFGPGTRLTVL.

The genes are TRBV28 and TRBJ1-4, with TRBD1 matching over 11 bases. The germline CDR1 and CDR2 sequences are MDHEN and SYDVKM. After removal of 6 bases from V and 1 base from J, the junction contained 4 bases not matched to a gene. CDR3 length equals 16 residues. The CDR3 coding sequence is TGTGCCAGCAGGGGGACAGGGGGGGGAACTAATGAAAAACTGTTTTTT. It yields the protein CASRGTGGGTNEKLFF.

The chain has TRBV6-5 and TRBJ1-5, with D possibly TRBD1 on 6 matching bases. In germline, CDR1 is MNHEY, CDR2 SVGAGI. The CDR3 is made up of 15 amino acids. V dropped 8 bases and J dropped 0 bases, with 14 bases sitting between them. The CDR3 loop reads CASRDRIYSNQPQHF. CDR3 DNA: TGTGCCAGCCGCGACAGGATCTATAGCAATCAGCCCCAGCATTTT.

This chain joins TRBV28 and TRBJ2-7; a possible D gene is TRBD2 (5 bases). The length of the CDR3 is 16 residues. Between the trimmed V and J ends, which lost 2 bases and 3 bases, there was a span of 17 bases. The germline CDR1 and CDR2 sequences are MDHEN and SYDVKM. CDR3 loop: CASSLGLAHGIYEQYF. The CDR3 region has the DNA TGTGCCAGCAGTTTAGGCTTGGCACACGGGATCTACGAGCAGTACTTC. Together with reference TRBV28 and TRBJ2-7, the CDR3 gives the full variable domain: DVKVTQSSRYLVKRTGEKVFLECVQDMDHENMFWYRQDPGLGLRLIYFSYDVKMKEKGDIPEGYSVSREKKERFSLILESASTNQTSMYLCASSLGLAHGIYEQYFGPGTRLTVT.

Only one count was recorded for this clone. The chain combines TRBV6-5 with TRBJ1-4; D unclear. V dropped 5 bases and J dropped 7 bases, with 14 bases sitting between them. The CDR3 sequence is 14 residues long. Germline CDR1 reads MNHEY; CDR2 reads SVGAGI. The CDR3 spells CASSPDLWGEKLFF. The CDR3, as DNA: TGTGCCAGCAGTCCGGACCTATGGGGTGAAAAACTGTTTTTT.

The J gene is TRBJ1-4, the V gene TRBV6-6; 9 bases are a match to TRBD1. The CDR3 consists of 15 residues. With V trimmed by 6 bases and J by 6 bases, 8 bases remained unmatched. Germline V gene sequence: CDR1 MNHNY, CDR2 SVGAGI (reference sequence). The CDR3 nucleotides are TGTGCCAGCAGAGATCCTGGACAGGGGTATGAAAAACTGTTTTTT. Translation gives CASRDPGQGYEKLFF.

The chain has TRBV10-2 and TRBJ1-2; D is unclear. The CDR3 has 13 amino acids. Trimming took off 2 bases at V and 1 base at J, with 5 bases between the two ends. CDR1 is WSHSY and CDR2 is SAAADI in the germline V gene. Here the CDR3 reads CASSEVGNYGYTF. CDR3 bases: TGCGCCAGCAGTGAGGTCGGTAACTATGGCTACACCTTC.

The chain recombines TRBV7-2 with TRBJ1-2; 11 positions match TRBD1. J was trimmed by 8 bases and V by 4 bases; bases with no gene match: 3. This CDR3 has 13 residues. The germline gives CDR1 SGHTA, CDR2 FQGNSA. CDR3 coding DNA: TGTGCCAGCAGCTCCGGGACAGGGGGAGGCTACACCTTC. Translation gives CASSSGTGGGYTF. The full variable domain, with the rest looked up from reference TRBV7-2 and TRBJ1-2, is GAGVSQSPSNKVTEKGKDVELRCDPISGHTALYWYRQSLGQGLEFLIYFQGNSAPDKSGLPSDRFSAERTGGSVSTLTIQRTQQEDSAVYLCASSSGTGGGYTFGSGTRLTVV.

The chain links TRBV6-6 to TRBJ2-1; D possibly matches TRBD1 or TRBD2 (5 bases each). The CDR3 has 14 amino acids. Germline CDR1 reads MNHNY; CDR2 reads SVGAGI (reference sequence). Between the trimmed V and J ends, which lost 4 bases and 8 bases, there was a span of 15 bases. As DNA, the CDR3 is TGTGCCAGCAGTTCCCGGGGCCGAGGGGATGAGCAGTTCTTC. Protein product: CASSSRGRGDEQFF.

The chain uses TRBV6-1 and TRBJ2-1; 11 bases align to TRBD2. Germline trimming cut 4 bases from V and 7 bases from J; bases unmatched to any gene: 6. The germline V gene has CDR1 MNHNS and CDR2 SASEGT. This CDR3 spans 15 amino acids. The CDR3 is CASSATSGRGNEQFF. CDR3 coding DNA: TGTGCCAGCAGTGCTACTAGCGGGAGAGGGAATGAGCAGTTCTTC.

The chain links TRBV5-4 to TRBJ1-6; possible D gene TRBD1, 5 bases. Trimming stripped 0 bases from V and 6 bases from J, with 10 bases between. Germline loops: CDR1 SGHNT, CDR2 YYREEE (reference sequence). The CDR3 has 15 residues. CDR3 amino acids: CASSLGQGFNSPLHF. DNA of the CDR3: TGTGCCAGCAGCTTGGGGCAGGGATTTAATTCACCCCTCCACTTT.

In this sample, this clone turned up once. V usage is TRBV10-3 and J usage is TRBJ2-3; TRBD2 is a possible D gene (5 bases). The germline CDR1 and CDR2 sequences are ENHRY and SYGVKD. V was pared by 11 bases and J by 0 bases, with 12 bases between. CDR3 size: 13 residues. The CDR3 protein is CAYRETSTDTQYF. In DNA form, the CDR3 reads TGTGCCTACCGGGAAACTAGCACAGATACGCAGTATTTT.

The gene calls are TRBV7-2 and TRBJ1-4; D gene unclear. V was shortened by 5 bases and J by 8 bases, with 9 bases between the two germline ends. This CDR3 spans 12 amino acids. CDR1 SGHTA and CDR2 FQGNSA come from the germline V gene. The CDR3 DNA reads as TGTGCCAGCAGCGTCCGTGGGGAAAAACTGTTTTTT. Protein sequence: CASSVRGEKLFF.

The rearrangement links TRBV28 to TRBJ2-2, with D tentatively TRBD1 (5 bases). The CDR3 runs 13 residues. Germline values: CDR1 MDHEN, CDR2 SYDVKM. Deletions cut 11 bases from V and 1 base from J, with 11 bases between. The CDR3 loop is CAVPGWNTGELFF. CDR3 in DNA: TGTGCCGTACCAGGGTGGAACACCGGGGAGCTGTTTTTT.

The rearrangement joins TRBV5-4 to TRBJ2-7, with D tentatively TRBD2 (6 bases). Trimming pared 0 bases from V and 3 bases from J, leaving 10 bases between. Germline V lookup: CDR1 SGHNT, CDR2 YYREEE (reference sequence). This CDR3 is built from 14 residues. In DNA form, the CDR3 reads TGTGCCAGCAGCTTGGCCAATAGCGGCTACGAGCAGTACTTC. This sequence encodes CASSLANSGYEQYF. The full variable domain, in which reference TRBV5-4 and TRBJ2-7 provide the parts outside the CDR3, is ETGVTQSPTHLIKTRGQQVTLRCSSQSGHNTVSWYQQALGQGPQFIFQYYREEENGRGNFPPRFSGLQFPNYSSELNVNALELDDSALYLCASSLANSGYEQYFGPGTRLTVT.

This chain joins TRBV18 and TRBJ2-2; a weak D match, TRBD1 (6 bases). Between the trimmed V and J ends, which lost 6 bases and 10 bases, there was a span of 18 bases. CDR1 is KGHSH, CDR2 LQKENI, per germline. CDR3 length equals 14 residues. The DNA of the CDR3 is TGTGCCAGCTCGACCGGACAGATTTTGGAGGAGCTGTTTTTT. Its translation is CASSTGQILEELFF.

The genes are TRBV5-1 and TRBJ1-2, with no clear D. The CDR3 consists of 14 residues. Trimming removed 4 bases from V and 1 base from J, with 11 bases in between. Germline lookup yields CDR1 SGHRS and CDR2 YFSETQ. In DNA form, the CDR3 reads TGCGCCAGCAGCCCTCAATCGGATAACTATGGCTACACCTTC. It codes for CASSPQSDNYGYTF.

The V and J genes are TRBV5-4 and TRBJ2-1; 8 bases are a match to TRBD1. J gave up 0 bases and V 5 bases, and 4 bases lay outside the gene matches. This CDR3 region has 15 residues. CDR1 is SGHNT and CDR2 is YYREEE in the germline V gene (reference sequence). The CDR3 DNA reads TGTGCCAGCAGAGATGACAGGGGCTCCTACAATGAGCAGTTCTTC. Residues: CASRDDRGSYNEQFF.